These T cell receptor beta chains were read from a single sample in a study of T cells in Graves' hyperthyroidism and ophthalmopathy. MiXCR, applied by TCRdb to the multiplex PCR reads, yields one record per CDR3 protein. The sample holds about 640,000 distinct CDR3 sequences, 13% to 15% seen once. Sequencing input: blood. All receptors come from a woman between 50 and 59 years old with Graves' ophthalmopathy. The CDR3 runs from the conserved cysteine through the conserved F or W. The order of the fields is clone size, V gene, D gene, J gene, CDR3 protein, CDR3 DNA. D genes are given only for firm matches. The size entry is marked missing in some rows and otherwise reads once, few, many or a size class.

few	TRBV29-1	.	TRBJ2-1	CSVHQGRGNNEQFF	TGCAGCGTTCATCAGGGAAGAGGGAACAATGAGCAGTTCTTC
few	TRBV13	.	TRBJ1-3	CASSPQWGPGNTIYF	TGTGCCAGCAGCCCCCAGTGGGGACCTGGAAACACCATATATTTT
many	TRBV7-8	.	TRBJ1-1	CASSFYSEAFF	TGTGCCAGCAGCTTTTACAGCGAAGCTTTCTTT
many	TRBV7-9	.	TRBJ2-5	CATGGHQETQYF	TGTGCCACTGGGGGACATCAAGAGACCCAGTACTTC
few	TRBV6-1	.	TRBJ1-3	CASSRDLGGNTIYF	TGTGCCAGCAGTCGGGACTTGGGAGGAAACACCATATATTTT
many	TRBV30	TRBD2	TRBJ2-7	CAWSLAGGEQYF	TGTGCCTGGAGTCTAGCGGGAGGCGAGCAGTACTTC
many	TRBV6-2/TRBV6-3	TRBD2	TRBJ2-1	CASSRTSANNEQFF	TGTGCCAGCAGTAGGACTAGCGCTAACAATGAGCAGTTCTTC
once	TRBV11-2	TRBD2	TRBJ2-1	CASSLGAGIYNEQFF	TGTGCCAGCAGCTTAGGAGCGGGGATCTACAATGAGCAGTTCTTC
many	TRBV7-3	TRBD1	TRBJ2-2	CASRAPGQRNTGELFF	TGTGCCAGCAGAGCACCGGGACAGAGGAACACCGGGGAGCTGTTTTTT
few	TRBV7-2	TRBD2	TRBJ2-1	CASSLVPGGAHNEQFF	TGTGCCAGCAGCTTAGTACCGGGGGGGGCCCACAATGAGCAGTTCTTC
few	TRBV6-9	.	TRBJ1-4	CASVGTNEKLFF	TGTGCCAGCGTTGGGACTAATGAAAAACTGTTTTTT
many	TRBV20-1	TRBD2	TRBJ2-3	CSASGGRAFYTDTQYF	TGCAGTGCTAGTGGTGGGAGGGCCTTCTACACAGATACGCAGTATTTT
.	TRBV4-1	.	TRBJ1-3	CASSRWRGTSGNTIYF	TGCGCCAGCAGCCGGTGGAGGGGTACCTCTGGAAACACCATATATTTT
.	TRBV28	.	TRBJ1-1	CASLNEQIAEAFF	TGTGCCAGCCTGAACGAACAGATCGCTGAAGCTTTCTTT
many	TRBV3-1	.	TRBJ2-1	CASSQGDVSYNEQFF	TGTGCCAGCAGCCAAGGGGACGTATCCTACAATGAGCAGTTCTTC
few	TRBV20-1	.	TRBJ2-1	CSASGGLSYNEQFF	TGCAGTGCTAGCGGCGGGTTGAGTTACAATGAGCAGTTCTTC
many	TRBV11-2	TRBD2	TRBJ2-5	CASRNRLAGIQETQYF	TGTGCCAGCAGAAACCGACTAGCGGGAATACAAGAGACCCAGTACTTC
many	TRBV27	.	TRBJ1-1	CASSLLSGEAFF	TGTGCCAGCAGCCTCCTGTCGGGTGAAGCTTTCTTT
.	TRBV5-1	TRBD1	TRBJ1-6	CASSIDRGRSPLHF	TGCGCCAGCAGCATCGACAGGGGGCGGTCACCCCTCCACTTT
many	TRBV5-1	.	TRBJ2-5	CASSLRQPVQETQYF	TGCGCCAGCAGCTTAAGACAGCCAGTCCAAGAGACCCAGTACTTC
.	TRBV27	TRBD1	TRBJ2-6	CASSFFLQGGSGANVLTF	TGTGCCAGCAGTTTTTTTCTACAGGGGGGCTCTGGGGCCAACGTCCTGACTTTC
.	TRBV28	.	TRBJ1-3	CASRKRRQAGNTIYF	TGTGCCAGCCGAAAACGCCGGCAGGCAGGAAACACCATATATTTT
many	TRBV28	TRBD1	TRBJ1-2	CASSFPGQGLNYGYTF	TGTGCCAGCAGTTTTCCGGGACAGGGTTTAAACTATGGCTACACCTTC
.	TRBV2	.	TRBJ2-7	CAGSPQSVYEQYF	TGTGCCGGCAGCCCTCAGAGCGTCTACGAGCAGTACTTC
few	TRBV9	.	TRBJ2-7	CASSVLWSSYEQYF	TGTGCCAGCAGCGTCCTTTGGAGCTCCTACGAGCAGTACTTC
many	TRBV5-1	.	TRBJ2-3	CASSLVSSPADTQYF	TGCGCCAGCAGCTTGGTGTCTAGCCCTGCAGATACGCAGTATTTT
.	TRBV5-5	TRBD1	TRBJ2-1	CASSWGQGGEQFF	TGTGCCAGCAGCTGGGGACAGGGCGGGGAGCAGTTCTTC
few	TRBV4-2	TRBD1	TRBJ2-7	CASSQGTGDPHEQYF	TGTGCCAGCAGCCAAGGAACAGGGGACCCCCACGAGCAGTACTTC